These 16 T cell receptor beta chains were sequenced from one sample in a study of cytomegalovirus exposure and HLA in healthy donors. Libraries were prepared by immunoSEQ multiplex PCR; TCRdb keeps only in-frame clonotypes and omits some of them. This repertoire shows 250,000 to 400,000 clones, approximately 86% found once; its top ten account for more than 0.95%. The sample comprised PBMCs. Receptors were obtained from a man aged 25 to 45 in good health and CMV-seronegative.

The rearrangement joins TRBV27 to TRBJ2-5; tentative D call: TRBD2 (5 bases). Germline V gene lookup returns CDR1 MNHEY and CDR2 SMNVEV (reference sequence). The CDR3 runs to 15 residues. The V end lost 5 bases, the J end lost 0 bases, and 13 bases lay between the germline ends. In DNA, the CDR3 is TGTGCCAGCAGTCCGCTGCTCGGGAACCAAGAGACCCAGTACTTC. It specifies CASSPLLGNQETQYF.

This sequence joins TRBV6-5 and TRBJ2-7; no reliable D call. Trimming removed 2 bases from V and 3 bases from J, with 5 bases in between. Germline CDR1 reads MNHEY; CDR2 reads SVGAGI. This CDR3 has 12 amino acids. CDR3 sequence: CASSYNSYEQYF. As DNA, the CDR3 is TGTGCCAGCAGTTACAACAGCTACGAGCAGTACTTC.

This clone showed up just once. The chain couples TRBV4-1 to TRBJ1-5; D uncertain. This CDR3 has 13 amino acids. Trimming stripped 2 bases from V and 4 bases from J, with 6 bases between. Germline-derived CDR1 and CDR2 are MGHRA and YSYEKL. CDR3 amino acids: CASSQTGNQPQHF. In DNA, the CDR3 is TGCGCCAGCAGCCAAACGGGTAATCAGCCCCAGCATTTT.

This clone was counted between two and nine times. The V call is TRBV20-1, the J call TRBJ1-2; maybe TRBD1 (6 bases). CDR1 DFQATT and CDR2 SNEGSKA come from the germline V gene (reference sequence). V was cut by 5 bases and J by 7 bases, with 11 bases left in between. The CDR3 extends over 11 amino acids. The CDR3 region has the DNA TGCAGTGCTCCAGGGGTTTTTGGCTACACCTTC. Translation gives CSAPGVFGYTF.

The V gene is TRBV11-3, the J gene TRBJ2-3; TRBD2 matches 11 bases. The CDR3 covers 14 residues. CDR1 and CDR2 from the germline V gene are SGHNT and YENEEA. V was pared by 6 bases and J by 7 bases, with 6 bases of the junction left unmatched. CDR3 residues: CASSVSGGAYTQYF. The CDR3 DNA sequence: TGTGCCAGCAGTGTTAGCGGGGGGGCCTATACGCAGTATTTT.

This chain joins TRBV11-2 and TRBJ1-5; tentative D call: TRBD1 (5 bases). CDR1 is SGHAT and CDR2 is FQNNGV in the germline V gene. The CDR3 length is 17 residues. Trimming left V 1 base short and J 4 bases short, with 17 bases between. The CDR3 here is CASSLAQSRRGNQPQHF. The CDR3 DNA reads TGTGCCAGCAGCTTAGCCCAATCCAGGAGGGGAAATCAGCCCCAGCATTTT.

V and J are TRBV25-1 and TRBJ2-5; perhaps TRBD1 as D (5 bases). The J call could be wrong; TRBJ2-7 is a better fit for the DNA end. From germline, CDR1 is MGHDK and CDR2 SYGVNS. The CDR3 totals 15 residues. CDR3 nucleotides: TGTGCCAGCCGCCCGTGGGGCGCCGATACCTACGAGCAGTACTTC. Translated: CASRPWGADTYEQYF.

The gene calls are TRBV27 and TRBJ2-4; TRBD2 matches at 8 bases. The V and J ends lost 6 bases and 1 base, in that order; junction bases with no gene match: 8. Per the germline V gene, CDR1 is MNHEY and CDR2 is SMNVEV (reference sequence). There are 16 residues in the CDR3. The CDR3 region has the DNA TGTGCCAGCAGCCCCGGGGGGGATCGGGCCAAAAACATTCAGTACTTC. It codes for CASSPGGDRAKNIQYF.

The chain links TRBV16 to TRBJ2-3; no reliable D call. CDR1 is KGHSY and CDR2 is FQNENV in the germline V gene. V lost 4 bases and J lost 2, with 13 bases in between. This CDR3 region has 15 residues. The CDR3 nucleotides read TGTGCCAGCAGCCCGACGGAGCCAAACACAGATACGCAGTATTTT. It specifies CASSPTEPNTDTQYF.

The sample holds one count of this clone. The gene calls are TRBV19 and TRBJ2-7; TRBD1 agrees at 9 bases. Germline-derived CDR1 and CDR2 are LNHDA and SQIVND (reference sequence). V shed 6 bases and J 4 bases; nucleotides not matched to a gene: 7. This CDR3 is 14 amino acids long. The CDR3 sequence is CASSMPGQGYEQYF. In DNA, the CDR3 is TGTGCCAGTAGCATGCCGGGACAGGGTTACGAGCAGTACTTC.

This clone occurred once. This chain joins TRBV28 and TRBJ1-1; 7 nucleotides line up with TRBD1. From germline, CDR1 is MDHEN and CDR2 SYDVKM. The junction had 11 bases not matched to a gene; V was cut back by 5 bases and J by 5 bases. The CDR3 is made up of 15 amino acids. CDR3 DNA sequence: TGTGCCAGCAGTCCCCCGGGACAGCGAAATACTGAAGCTTTCTTT. It codes for CASSPPGQRNTEAFF.

J is TRBJ1-2 and V is TRBV5-4, with D possibly being TRBD1 (6 bases). The germline V gene has CDR1 SGHNT and CDR2 YYREEE (reference sequence). The V gene lost 2 bases and the J gene lost 4 bases, with 15 bases spanning the gap. CDR3 length equals 15 residues. The CDR3 region has the DNA TGTGCCAGCAGCTTCCCGGTTCGGGGGGCCTATGGCTACACCTTC. This sequence encodes CASSFPVRGAYGYTF.

The chain links TRBV4-1 to TRBJ2-5; D gene uncertain. The ends were cut back, 0 bases at V and 5 bases at J, with 4 bases in the middle. Germline CDR1 is MGHRA and CDR2 is YSYEKL. The CDR3 is 12 amino acids. The CDR3 DNA follows: TGCGCCAGCAGCCAAGATGAGGAGACCCAGTACTTC. Its protein is CASSQDEETQYF.

The CDR3: CASSYGGRNTEAFF. Here the CDR3 DNA reads TGTGCCAGCAGTTACGGGGGCCGGAACACTGAAGCTTTCTTT. The chain has TRBV6-5 and TRBJ1-1; possibly TRBD1 for D (6 bases). The CDR3 runs 14 residues. V lost 2 bases and J lost 1, with 8 bases in between. Germline lookup yields CDR1 MNHEY and CDR2 SVGAGI.

The V call is TRBV13, the J call TRBJ2-5, with 10 positions matching TRBD1. This CDR3 has 15 amino acids. V dropped 4 bases and J dropped 4; count of bases not matched to a gene: 6. Per the germline V gene, CDR1 is PRHDT and CDR2 is FYEKMQ (reference sequence). The CDR3 coding sequence is TGTGCCAGCAGCTCCGACAGGGGGCGAGGAGAGACCCAGTACTTC. Translation: CASSSDRGRGETQYF.

The chain combines TRBV4-3 with TRBJ2-1; 14 nucleotides align to TRBD2. The V segment lost 4 bases and the J segment 3 bases; nucleotides outside the gene matches: 8. The germline V gene encodes CDR1 LGHNA and CDR2 YSLEER. The CDR3 is 18 amino acids. CDR3 sequence reads: CASSRMTSGGASYNEQFF. The DNA of the CDR3 is TGCGCCAGCAGCCGAATGACTAGCGGGGGGGCTAGCTACAATGAGCAGTTCTTC.